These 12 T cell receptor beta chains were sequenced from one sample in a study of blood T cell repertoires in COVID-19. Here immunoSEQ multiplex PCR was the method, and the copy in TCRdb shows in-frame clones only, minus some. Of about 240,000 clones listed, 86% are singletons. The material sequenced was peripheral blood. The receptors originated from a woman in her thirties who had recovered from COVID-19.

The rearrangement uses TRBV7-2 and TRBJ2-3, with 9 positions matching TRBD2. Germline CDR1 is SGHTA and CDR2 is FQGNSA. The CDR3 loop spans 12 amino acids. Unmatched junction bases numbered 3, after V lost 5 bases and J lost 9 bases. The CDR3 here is CASSESGGTQYF. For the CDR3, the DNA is TGTGCCAGCAGCGAGAGCGGGGGGACGCAGTATTTT.

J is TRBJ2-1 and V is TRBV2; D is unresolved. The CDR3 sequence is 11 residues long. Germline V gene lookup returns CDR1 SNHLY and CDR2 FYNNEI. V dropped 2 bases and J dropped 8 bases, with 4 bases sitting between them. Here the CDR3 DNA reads TGTGCCAGCAGTGAAATCGATGAGCAGTTCTTC. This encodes CASSEIDEQFF.

CDR3 DNA: TGTGCCAGCAGTGGACAGGGACGGAACACCATATATTTT. It yields the protein CASSGQGRNTIYF. The rearrangement links TRBV6-2 or TRBV6-3 to TRBJ1-3; TRBD1 aligns across 8 bases. J gave up 7 bases and V 5 bases, and 4 bases lay outside the gene matches. The CDR3 is made up of 13 amino acids. Looked up from germline, CDR1 is MNHEY and CDR2 is SVGEGT.

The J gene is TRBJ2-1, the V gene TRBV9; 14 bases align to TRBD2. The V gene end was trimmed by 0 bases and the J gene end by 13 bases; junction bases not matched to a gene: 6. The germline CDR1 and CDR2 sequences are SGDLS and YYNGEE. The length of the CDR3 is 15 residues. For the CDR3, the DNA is TGTGCCAGCAGCGTAGGGACTAGCGGGGGGCAATATCAGTTCTTC. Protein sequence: CASSVGTSGGQYQFF.

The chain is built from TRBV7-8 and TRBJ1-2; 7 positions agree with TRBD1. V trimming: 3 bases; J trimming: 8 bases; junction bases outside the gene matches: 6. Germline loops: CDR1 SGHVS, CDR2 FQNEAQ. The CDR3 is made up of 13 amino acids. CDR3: CASSFRDRGGYTF. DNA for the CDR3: TGTGCCAGCAGCTTTCGGGACAGAGGGGGCTACACCTTC.

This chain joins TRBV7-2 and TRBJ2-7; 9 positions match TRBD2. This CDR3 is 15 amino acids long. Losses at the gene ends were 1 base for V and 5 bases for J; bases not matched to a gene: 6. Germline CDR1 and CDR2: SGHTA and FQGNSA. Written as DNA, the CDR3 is TGTGCCAGCAGCTTAGATGGGACTAGCACCAACGAGCAGTACTTC. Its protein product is CASSLDGTSTNEQYF.

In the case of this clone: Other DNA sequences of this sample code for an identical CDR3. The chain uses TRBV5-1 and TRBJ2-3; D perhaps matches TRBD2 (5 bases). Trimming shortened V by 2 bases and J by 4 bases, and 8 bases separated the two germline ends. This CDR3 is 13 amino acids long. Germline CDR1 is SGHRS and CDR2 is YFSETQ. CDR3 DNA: TGCGCCAGCAGCTTTGGAGGCGCAGATACGCAGTATTTT. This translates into CASSFGGADTQYF.

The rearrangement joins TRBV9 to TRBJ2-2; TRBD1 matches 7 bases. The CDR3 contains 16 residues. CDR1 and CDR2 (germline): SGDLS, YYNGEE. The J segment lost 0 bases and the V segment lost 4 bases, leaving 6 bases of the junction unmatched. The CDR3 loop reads CASSSRQGPNTGELFF. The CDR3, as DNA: TGTGCCAGCAGCTCCCGACAGGGCCCGAACACCGGGGAGCTGTTTTTT.

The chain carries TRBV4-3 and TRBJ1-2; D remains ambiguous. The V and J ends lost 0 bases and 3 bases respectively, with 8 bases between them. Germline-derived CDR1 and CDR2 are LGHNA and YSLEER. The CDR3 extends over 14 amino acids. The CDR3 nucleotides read TGCGCCAGCAGCCAAGATGGCCAGGACTATGGCTACACCTTC. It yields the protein CASSQDGQDYGYTF.

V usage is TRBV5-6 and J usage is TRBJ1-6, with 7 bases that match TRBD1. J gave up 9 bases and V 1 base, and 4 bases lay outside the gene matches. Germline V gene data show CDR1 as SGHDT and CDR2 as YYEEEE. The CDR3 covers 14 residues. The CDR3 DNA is TGTGCCAGCAGCTTGACAGGGGCAATTTCACCCCTCCACTTT. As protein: CASSLTGAISPLHF.

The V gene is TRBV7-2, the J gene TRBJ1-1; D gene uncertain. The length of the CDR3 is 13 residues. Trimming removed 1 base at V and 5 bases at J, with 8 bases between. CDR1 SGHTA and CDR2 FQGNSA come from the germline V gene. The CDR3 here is CASSLGVWTEAFF. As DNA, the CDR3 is TGTGCCAGCAGCTTAGGAGTGTGGACTGAAGCTTTCTTT.

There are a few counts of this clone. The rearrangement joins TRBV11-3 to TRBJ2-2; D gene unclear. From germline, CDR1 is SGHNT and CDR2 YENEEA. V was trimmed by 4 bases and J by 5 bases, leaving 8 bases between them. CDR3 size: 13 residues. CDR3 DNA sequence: TGTGCCAGCAGCTCGGTACGGACCGGGGAGCTGTTTTTT. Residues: CASSSVRTGELFF.